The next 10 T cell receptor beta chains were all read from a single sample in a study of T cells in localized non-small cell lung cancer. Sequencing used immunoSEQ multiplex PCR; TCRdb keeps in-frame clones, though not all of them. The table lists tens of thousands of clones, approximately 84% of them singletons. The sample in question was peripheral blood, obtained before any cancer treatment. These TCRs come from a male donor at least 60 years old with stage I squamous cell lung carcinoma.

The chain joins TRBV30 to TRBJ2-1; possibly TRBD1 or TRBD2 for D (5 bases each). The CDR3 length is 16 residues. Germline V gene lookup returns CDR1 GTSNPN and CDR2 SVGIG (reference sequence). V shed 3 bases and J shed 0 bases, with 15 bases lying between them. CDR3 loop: CAWSPGRASSYNEQFF. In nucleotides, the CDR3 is TGTGCCTGGAGCCCAGGGAGAGCGAGCTCCTACAATGAGCAGTTCTTC.

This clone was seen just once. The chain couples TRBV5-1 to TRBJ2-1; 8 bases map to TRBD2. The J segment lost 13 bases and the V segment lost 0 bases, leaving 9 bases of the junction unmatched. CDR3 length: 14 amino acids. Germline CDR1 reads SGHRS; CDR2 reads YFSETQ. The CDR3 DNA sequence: TGCGCCAGCAGCTTGGTCCAGCGGGAGACCCGCCAGTTCTTC. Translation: CASSLVQRETRQFF.

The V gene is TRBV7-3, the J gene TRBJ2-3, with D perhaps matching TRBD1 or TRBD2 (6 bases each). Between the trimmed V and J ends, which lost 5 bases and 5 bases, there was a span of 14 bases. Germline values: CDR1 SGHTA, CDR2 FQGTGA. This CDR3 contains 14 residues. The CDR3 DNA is TGTGCCAGCAGCCGAAAAGGGGGGCAAGATACGCAGTATTTT. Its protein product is CASSRKGGQDTQYF.

CDR3 in DNA: TGTGCCAGCAGTAGGGGTGGCGGGGTGTACGAGCAGTACTTC. Protein sequence: CASSRGGGVYEQYF. The V and J genes are TRBV6-5 and TRBJ2-7; D may be TRBD2 (6 bases). Trimming removed 5 bases at V and 4 bases at J, with 15 bases between. The CDR3 has 14 residues. Germline V CDR1 and CDR2: MNHEY, SVGAGI.

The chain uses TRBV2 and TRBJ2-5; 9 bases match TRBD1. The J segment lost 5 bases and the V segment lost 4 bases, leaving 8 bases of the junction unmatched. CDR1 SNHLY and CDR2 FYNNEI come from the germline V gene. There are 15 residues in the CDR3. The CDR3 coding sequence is TGTGCCAGCAGTGGGCAACAGGGGGCCGCGGAGACCCAGTACTTC. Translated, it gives CASSGQQGAAETQYF.

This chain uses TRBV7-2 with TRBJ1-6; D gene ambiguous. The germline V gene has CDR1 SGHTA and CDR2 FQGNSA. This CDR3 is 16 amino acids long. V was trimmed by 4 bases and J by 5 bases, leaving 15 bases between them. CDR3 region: CASSSTFRPNNSPLHF. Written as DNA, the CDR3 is TGTGCCAGCAGCTCGACGTTTCGGCCTAATAATTCACCCCTCCACTTT.

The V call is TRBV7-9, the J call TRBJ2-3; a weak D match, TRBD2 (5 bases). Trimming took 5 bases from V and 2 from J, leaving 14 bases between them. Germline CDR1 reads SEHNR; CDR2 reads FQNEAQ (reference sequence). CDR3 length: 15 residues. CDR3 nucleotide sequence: TGTGCCAGCAGCCTTAGCTCCGGGGACACAGATACGCAGTATTTT. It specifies CASSLSSGDTDTQYF.

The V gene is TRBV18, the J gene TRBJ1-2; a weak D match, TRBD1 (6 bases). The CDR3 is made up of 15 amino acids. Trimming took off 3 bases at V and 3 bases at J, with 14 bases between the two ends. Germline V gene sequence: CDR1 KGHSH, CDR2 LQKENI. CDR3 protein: CASSPPAGADYGYTF. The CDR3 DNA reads TGTGCCAGCTCACCCCCCGCGGGGGCTGACTATGGCTACACCTTC.

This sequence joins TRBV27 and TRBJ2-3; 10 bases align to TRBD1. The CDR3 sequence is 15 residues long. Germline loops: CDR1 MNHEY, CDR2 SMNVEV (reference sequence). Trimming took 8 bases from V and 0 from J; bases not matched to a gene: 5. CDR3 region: CASGDRGFSTDTQYF. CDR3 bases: TGTGCCAGCGGGGACAGGGGATTTAGCACAGATACGCAGTATTTT.

CDR3 sequence: CASSSGQVGQETQYF. CDR3 coding DNA: TGCGCCAGCAGCTCGGGACAGGTGGGGCAAGAGACCCAGTACTTC. The J gene is TRBJ2-5, the V gene TRBV5-1, with 8 bases matching TRBD1. Germline V gene sequence: CDR1 SGHRS, CDR2 YFSETQ. This CDR3 is 15 amino acids long. V was pared by 3 bases and J by 2 bases, with 6 bases of the junction left unmatched.